This TCR beta chain appears in the sequencing data of a study of T cell repertoires in cytomegalovirus infection. Across the whole study: Recently described HLA-C-restricted plus well-studied HLA-B-restricted CMV epitopes were used. Indications of both CMV infection and matching HLA type were provided by public TCR beta signatures. Study-wide results and caveats: The study found HLA-C-restricted CMV-specific TCR beta clonotypes dominating the ex vivo response. CMV carriers with the relevant HLA were identified by cumulative public TCR beta family frequency.

TCRdb analysed the reads with MiXCR anew, one entry per CDR3 protein. The data show approximately 89,000 distinct CDR3 sequences, 25% to 30% seen once. CDR1 is LNHDA and CDR2 is SQIVND in the germline V gene (reference sequence). The CDR3 length is 14 residues. V shed 5 bases, J shed 4 bases, and the junction held 6 bases outside the gene matches. To note about this clonotype: Its antigen remains unknown.

This chain uses TRBV19 with TRBJ2-3; 7 positions agree with TRBD1. This clonotype originated in a human donor in good health (CMV status not recorded). Some clones in this sample may be carry-over from other donors' samples. The input for sequencing was CD8+ T cells from cultured PBMCs, taken from culture after CMV antigen stimulation. CDR3 sequence reads: CASSETGFADTQYF. The CDR3, as DNA: TGTGCCAGTAGTGAGACAGGGTTTGCAGATACGCAGTATTTT.